Following are 17 T cell receptor beta chains from one sample sequenced in a study of cytotoxic CD8 clonotypes in ibrutinib-treated CLL. Method: immunoSEQ multiplex PCR; TCRdb's copy keeps in-frame clones and lacks some. The data contain about 160,000 clones, roughly four fifths of them seen just once; the ten biggest clones take up roughly 2%. The starting material was PBMCs, obtained after 12 months of ibrutinib treatment. The receptors shown here come from a human donor with chronic lymphocytic leukemia.

This chain connects TRBV6-1 to TRBJ1-5; TRBD1 matches 9 bases. Trimming removed 6 bases from V and 7 bases from J; junction bases left unmatched: 7. Per the germline V gene, CDR1 is MNHNS and CDR2 is SASEGT. This CDR3 contains 14 residues. Here the CDR3 DNA reads TGTGCCAGCAGAGTAACAGGGGGCGGACAGCCCCAGCATTTT. Its translation is CASRVTGGGQPQHF.

The gene calls are TRBV28 and TRBJ1-1; TRBD1 might be the D (5 bases). CDR1 and CDR2 from the germline V gene are MDHEN and SYDVKM. The CDR3 spans 14 residues. The V gene lost 10 bases and the J gene lost 1 base, with 16 bases spanning the gap. The CDR3 loop is CATGHFPSNTEAFF. The CDR3 bases are TGTGCCACCGGACACTTCCCTTCGAACACTGAAGCTTTCTTT.

This clone was detected a few times. The chain uses TRBV5-4 and TRBJ1-5, with D unresolved. Between the trimmed V and J ends, which lost 6 bases and 14 bases, there was a span of 9 bases. The CDR3 is 9 residues long. Germline loops: CDR1 SGHNT, CDR2 YYREEE (reference sequence). This CDR3 is CASTDQEHF. CDR3 bases: TGTGCCAGCACGGACCAGGAGCATTTT. The variable domain in full, with the rest retrieved from reference TRBV5-4 and TRBJ1-5, is ETGVTQSPTHLIKTRGQQVTLRCSSQSGHNTVSWYQQALGQGPQFIFQYYREEENGRGNFPPRFSGLQFPNYSSELNVNALELDDSALYLCASTDQEHFGDGTRLSIL.

The J gene is TRBJ1-5, the V gene TRBV5-5, with D unresolved. The V end was cut by 3 bases, the J end by 1 base, with 14 bases between. The CDR3 is made up of 16 amino acids. The germline gives CDR1 SGHKS, CDR2 YYEKEE (reference sequence). CDR3 region: CASSSLSGISNQPQHF. CDR3 sequence (DNA): TGTGCCAGCAGCTCGCTTTCGGGTATCAGCAATCAGCCCCAGCATTTT.

The V gene is TRBV4-1, the J gene TRBJ1-3; 9 bases are shared with TRBD1. Germline V gives CDR1 MGHRA, CDR2 YSYEKL. V was pared by 3 bases and J by 1 base, with 13 bases of the junction left unmatched. The CDR3 is 19 amino acids. The CDR3 loop reads CASSHKEDRGRLSGNTIYF. CDR3 sequence (DNA): TGCGCCAGCAGCCACAAAGAGGACAGGGGACGTCTTTCTGGAAACACCATATATTTT.

V usage is TRBV5-1 and J usage is TRBJ1-4, with D maybe TRBD1 (6 bases). V was cut by 0 bases and J by 8 bases, with 11 bases left in between. The CDR3 contains 14 residues. Germline loops: CDR1 SGHRS, CDR2 YFSETQ. In nucleotides, the CDR3 is TGCGCCAGCAGCTTGGCACAGGGTGGGGAAAAACTGTTTTTT. It encodes CASSLAQGGEKLFF. The complete variable domain, with remaining parts taken from reference TRBV5-1 and TRBJ1-4, reads KAGVTQTPRYLIKTRGQQVTLSCSPISGHRSVSWYQQTPGQGLQFLFEYFSETQRNKGNFPGRFSGRQFSNSRSEMNVSTLELGDSALYLCASSLAQGGEKLFFGSGTQLSVL.

The chain uses TRBV27 and TRBJ1-2; possibly TRBD1 for D (6 bases). Per germline, CDR1 MNHEY and CDR2 SMNVEV (reference sequence). This CDR3 is built from 14 residues. Trimming took off 4 bases at V and 2 bases at J, with 11 bases between the two ends. CDR3 loop: CASSWRGENYGYTF. CDR3 in DNA: TGTGCCAGCAGTTGGAGGGGGGAAAACTATGGCTACACCTTC.

The CDR3, as DNA: TGTGCCAGCAGTTTAGCCCAGGGCGGGCATTCACCCCTCCACTTT. Its protein product is CASSLAQGGHSPLHF. This chain connects TRBV27 to TRBJ1-6; perhaps TRBD1 as D (5 bases). The CDR3 is made up of 15 amino acids. Germline V gives CDR1 MNHEY, CDR2 SMNVEV (reference sequence). V was cut by 2 bases and J by 8 bases, with 13 bases left in between.

The chain has TRBV7-2 and TRBJ2-3; 7 bases fit TRBD1. V lost 4 bases and J lost 5; bases outside the gene matches: 9. Germline V lookup: CDR1 SGHTA, CDR2 FQGNSA. CDR3 size: 15 residues. The CDR3 reads CASSSVGTARDTQYF. Written as DNA, the CDR3 is TGTGCCAGCAGCTCAGTAGGGACAGCGAGAGATACGCAGTATTTT.

The chain combines TRBV15 with TRBJ2-5, with 14 positions matching TRBD2. The CDR3 covers 14 residues. CDR1 and CDR2 from the germline V gene are LNHNV and YYDKDF (reference sequence). Trimming at V came to 8 bases and at J to 1 base, leaving 0 bases not matched to a gene. The CDR3: CATGLAGGQETQYF. CDR3 nucleotides: TGTGCCACCGGACTAGCGGGAGGCCAAGAGACCCAGTACTTC. Based on the CDR3 plus reference TRBV15 and TRBJ2-5, the full variable domain is DAMVIQNPRYQVTQFGKPVTLSCSQTLNHNVMYWYQQKSSQAPKLLFHYYDKDFNNEADTPDNFQSRRPNTSFCFLDIRSPGLGDTAMYLCATGLAGGQETQYFGPGTRLLVL.

This rearrangement joins TRBV12-5 to TRBJ2-5; 7 bases line up with TRBD2. CDR3 length: 15 residues. Germline CDR1 is LGHNT and CDR2 is FRNRAP. Losses at the gene ends were 2 bases for V and 7 bases for J; bases not matched to a gene: 10. Here the CDR3 DNA reads TGTGCTAGTGGTTTGCTAGTGGCGGGAGCGGGGACCCAGTACTTC. Translation: CASGLLVAGAGTQYF.

As concerns this clone: Sequence at one end of the junction differs from germline and may be a read error. The gene calls are TRBV7-3 and TRBJ2-2, with D perhaps matching TRBD2 (6 bases). Germline-derived CDR1 and CDR2 are SGHTA and FQGTGA. The CDR3 covers 14 residues. The CDR3 protein is CASSGRDPTEELFF. The CDR3 region has the DNA TGTGCCAGCAGCGGGCGGGACCCAACCGAGGAGCTGTTTTTT.

The CDR3 nucleotides are TGTGCCAGCAGTTTTGGAGCCAGGGGCTCTGGAAACACCATATATTTT. It yields the protein CASSFGARGSGNTIYF. V is TRBV28 and J is TRBJ1-3; D perhaps matches TRBD1 (6 bases). There are 16 residues in the CDR3. In germline, CDR1 is MDHEN, CDR2 SYDVKM. V was cut by 3 bases and J by 0 bases, with 12 bases left in between.

In DNA, the CDR3 is TGTGCCAGTAGTACAAACAGGGCGACTAATGAAAAACTGTTTTTT. This translates into CASSTNRATNEKLFF. V usage is TRBV19 and J usage is TRBJ1-4; D may be TRBD1 (6 bases). V lost 4 bases and J lost 2, with 11 bases in between. The germline gives CDR1 LNHDA, CDR2 SQIVND (reference sequence). This CDR3 has 15 residues.

The V and J genes are TRBV7-2 and TRBJ1-5, with D possibly being TRBD1 (6 bases). The CDR3 contains 17 residues. Deletions cut 0 bases from V and 0 bases from J, with 12 bases between. Germline V CDR1 and CDR2: SGHTA, FQGNSA. The CDR3 sequence is CASSLAPTGYSNQPQHF. CDR3 nucleotides: TGTGCCAGCAGCTTAGCCCCAACAGGGTATAGCAATCAGCCCCAGCATTTT.

This clone was counted only a few times. This chain connects TRBV28 to TRBJ2-2, with D perhaps TRBD1 (5 bases). This CDR3 comprises 16 residues. Trimming removed 10 bases at V and 1 base at J, with 19 bases between. Germline-derived CDR1 and CDR2 are MDHEN and SYDVKM. In DNA form, the CDR3 reads TGTGCCACCAACCATTTCAGGGAACTGAACACCGGGGAGCTGTTTTTT. Protein: CATNHFRELNTGELFF.

The gene calls are TRBV5-1 and TRBJ2-5; 7 bases line up with TRBD2. This CDR3 has 14 amino acids. Germline CDR1 and CDR2: SGHRS and YFSETQ. With V trimmed by 5 bases and J by 7 bases, 11 bases remained unmatched. The CDR3 is CASRSGTTERTQYF. The CDR3 region has the DNA TGCGCCAGCAGGTCCGGGACTACGGAGAGGACCCAGTACTTC.